These 13 T cell receptor beta chains were sequenced from one sample in a study of early T cells in non-severe SARS-CoV-2 infection. TCRdb redid the calling of the 5' RACE reads with MiXCR, one entry per CDR3 protein. Of around 40,000 distinct CDR3 sequences listed, about 6% are singletons. Sequencing used whole blood. These receptors were obtained from an adult who was a healthcare worker with PCR-confirmed SARS-CoV-2 infection or an uninfected control (not recorded which).

This clonotype was detected many times. For the CDR3, the DNA is TGTGCCAGCAGTTTGGTTGCGGGGGACTACGAGCAGTACTTC. Translation: CASSLVAGDYEQYF. The V and J genes are TRBV27 and TRBJ2-7; 7 bases align to TRBD2. There are 14 residues in the CDR3. The junction had 5 bases not matched to a gene; V was cut back by 3 bases and J by 3 bases. Germline V gene data show CDR1 as MNHEY and CDR2 as SMNVEV (reference sequence).

This clonotype was counted at least ten times. This chain links TRBV6-5 with TRBJ2-7; TRBD2 matches 7 bases. CDR1 and CDR2 (germline): MNHEY, SVGAGI. V dropped 6 bases and J dropped 2; count of bases not matched to a gene: 10. The CDR3 extends over 15 amino acids. The CDR3 DNA is TGTGCCAGCAGGATAGCGGGCGGCACGACCTACGAGCAGTACTTC. Amino acids: CASRIAGGTTYEQYF.

This clonotype was recorded at least ten times. The chain has TRBV10-3 and TRBJ1-1; perhaps TRBD1 as D (6 bases). The V end lost 10 bases, the J end lost 0 bases, and 15 bases lay between the germline ends. The CDR3 contains 14 residues. The germline V gene encodes CDR1 ENHRY and CDR2 SYGVKD. The CDR3: CATAPGQMNTEAFF. The CDR3 region has the DNA TGTGCCACGGCGCCCGGACAGATGAACACTGAAGCTTTCTTT.

This clonotype showed up many times. J is TRBJ2-5 and V is TRBV15; TRBD2 aligns across 7 bases. The V and J ends lost 1 base and 5 bases, in that order; junction bases with no gene match: 1. CDR1 and CDR2 (germline): LNHNV, YYDKDF (reference sequence). This CDR3 spans 13 amino acids. The CDR3: CATSRAGRETQYF. The CDR3 bases are TGTGCCACCAGCAGAGCCGGGAGGGAGACCCAGTACTTC.

This clonotype was observed a handful of times. The chain is built from TRBV6-4 and TRBJ1-1, with a possible D match to TRBD1 (6 bases). The germline gives CDR1 MRHNA, CDR2 SNTAGT. V was shortened by 3 bases and J by 0 bases, with 14 bases between the two germline ends. The CDR3 has 16 amino acids. In DNA form, the CDR3 reads TGTGCCAGCAGTGAGTCGCCGGGACACCTGAACACTGAAGCTTTCTTT. This encodes CASSESPGHLNTEAFF.

Only a few counts were recorded for this clonotype. A junction end diverges from the germline sequence, so it may reflect a read error. The chain is built from TRBV6-6 and TRBJ1-1, with D possibly being TRBD1 (6 bases). The germline V gene has CDR1 MNHNY and CDR2 SVGAGI (reference sequence). The CDR3 has 16 amino acids. The CDR3 sequence is CASSYSRTATNSEAFF. In DNA form, the CDR3 reads TGTGCCAGCAGTTACTCGCGGACAGCTACGAACTCTGAAGCTTTCTTT.

This clonotype was seen many times. The chain is built from TRBV6-5 and TRBJ2-1; D is ambiguous. Germline V gives CDR1 MNHEY, CDR2 SVGAGI. V gave up 6 bases and J gave up 4 bases, with 7 bases separating them. This CDR3 is 12 amino acids long. CDR3 loop: CASSDGYNEQFF. As DNA, the CDR3 is TGTGCCAGCAGCGACGGTTACAATGAGCAGTTCTTC.

This clonotype was counted a few times. V usage is TRBV20-1 and J usage is TRBJ2-7, with D unresolved. Trimming stripped 7 bases from V and 0 bases from J, with 13 bases between. CDR1 is DFQATT, CDR2 SNEGSKA, per germline (reference sequence). This CDR3 spans 13 amino acids. This chain's CDR3 is CSVKGRSSYEQYF. The DNA of the CDR3 is TGCAGTGTAAAAGGAAGAAGCTCCTACGAGCAGTACTTC.

The sample holds many counts of this clonotype. This chain joins TRBV18 and TRBJ1-2, with TRBD1 matching 7 bases. This CDR3 is built from 14 residues. V was pared by 3 bases and J by 3 bases, with 4 bases of the junction left unmatched. Germline lookup yields CDR1 KGHSH and CDR2 LQKENI. The CDR3 region has the DNA TGTGCCAGCTCACCCACAGGGGAAGACTATGGCTACACCTTC. Its translation is CASSPTGEDYGYTF.

This clonotype came up many times. The chain recombines TRBV5-1 with TRBJ2-1; 8 bases match TRBD2. This CDR3 region has 14 residues. Germline CDR1 reads SGHRS; CDR2 reads YFSETQ. J gave up 7 bases and V 4 bases, and 7 bases lay outside the gene matches. As DNA, the CDR3 is TGCGCCAGCAGCGACGGGAGGGCCGCGAATGAGCAGTTCTTC. Its protein product is CASSDGRAANEQFF. Full variable domain (outside the CDR3, taken from reference TRBV5-1 and TRBJ2-1): KAGVTQTPRYLIKTRGQQVTLSCSPISGHRSVSWYQQTPGQGLQFLFEYFSETQRNKGNFPGRFSGRQFSNSRSEMNVSTLELGDSALYLCASSDGRAANEQFFGPGTRLTVL.

This clonotype was detected ten times or more. The chain recombines TRBV10-3 with TRBJ1-2; 11 bases are a match to TRBD1. Trimming at V came to 3 bases and at J to 2 bases, leaving 2 bases not matched to a gene. The CDR3 contains 15 residues. Germline V gives CDR1 ENHRY, CDR2 SYGVKD. Here the CDR3 reads CAISDGDRGNYGYTF. DNA of the CDR3: TGTGCCATCAGTGATGGGGACAGGGGGAACTATGGCTACACCTTC.

The table lists this clonotype with many counts. V gene TRBV12-3 or TRBV12-4 combines with J gene TRBJ2-7; TRBD2 is a possible D gene (5 bases). V gave up 3 bases and J gave up 4 bases, with 10 bases separating them. CDR3 length: 13 amino acids. CDR3 sequence: CASSLIEGYEQYF. CDR3 bases: TGTGCCAGCAGTTTGATCGAGGGTTACGAGCAGTACTTC.

In this sample, this clonotype turned up many times. The rearrangement joins TRBV20-1 to TRBJ2-3; 10 bases agree with TRBD2. This CDR3 spans 15 amino acids. Germline V lookup: CDR1 DFQATT, CDR2 SNEGSKA (reference sequence). V was pared by 3 bases and J by 6 bases, with 9 bases of the junction left unmatched. CDR3 sequence: CSASEREGRSDTQYF. The CDR3 nucleotides read TGCAGTGCTAGCGAGCGGGAGGGCCGGAGCGATACGCAGTATTTT.